What follows are 29 T cell receptor beta chains derived from one specimen sequenced in a study of T cells after yellow fever vaccination. Each CDR3 protein gets one entry after TCRdb re-called the 5' RACE reads with MiXCR. The table records around 65,000 distinct CDR3 sequences, 5% to 6.5% of them present only once. The sample consisted of CD4+ T cells sorted from PBMCs, taken less than 16 days after the first yellow fever vaccination. The receptors stem from a man aged 18 to 29 who received the YFV17D yellow fever vaccine.

This clonotype appeared many times. The V and J genes are TRBV5-1 and TRBJ2-5; D possibly uses TRBD1 or TRBD2 (6 bases each). The germline V gene encodes CDR1 SGHRS and CDR2 YFSETQ. Trimming pared 2 bases from V and 4 bases from J, leaving 15 bases between. The CDR3 consists of 15 residues. The CDR3 protein is CASSFSVGGRETQYF. The DNA for the CDR3 is TGCGCCAGCAGCTTTTCTGTAGGGGGGCGAGAGACCCAGTACTTC. Based on the CDR3 plus reference TRBV5-1 and TRBJ2-5, the full variable domain is KAGVTQTPRYLIKTRGQQVTLSCSPISGHRSVSWYQQTPGQGLQFLFEYFSETQRNKGNFPGRFSGRQFSNSRSEMNVSTLELGDSALYLCASSFSVGGRETQYFGPGTRLLVL.

This clonotype was detected ten times or more. The chain has TRBV5-1 and TRBJ1-4, with D perhaps matching TRBD1 (5 bases). Germline loops: CDR1 SGHRS, CDR2 YFSETQ. This CDR3 is 14 amino acids long. V was shortened by 2 bases and J by 1 base, with 6 bases between the two germline ends. The CDR3 region has the DNA TGCGCCAGCAGCTTCGGGGGAACTAATGAAAAACTGTTTTTT. Protein sequence: CASSFGGTNEKLFF.

Ten or more counts support this clonotype. J is TRBJ1-5 and V is TRBV3-1, with no clear D. From germline, CDR1 is LGHDT and CDR2 YNNKEL (reference sequence). This CDR3 has 12 amino acids. The V end lost 1 base, the J end lost 7 bases, and 5 bases lay between the germline ends. The CDR3 DNA sequence: TGTGCCAGCAGCCAAGCGGGGCAGCCCCAGCATTTT. Residues: CASSQAGQPQHF.

V gene TRBV5-4 combines with J gene TRBJ2-5; 10 bases are shared with TRBD2. Germline CDR1 reads SGHNT; CDR2 reads YYREEE (reference sequence). V lost 0 bases, J lost 5 bases, and 4 bases stayed unmatched. This CDR3 is 15 amino acids long. CDR3 protein: CASSLELAGFETQYF. In nucleotides, the CDR3 is TGTGCCAGCAGCTTGGAACTAGCGGGGTTTGAGACCCAGTACTTC.

This clonotype has ten or more counts. The chain combines TRBV6-2 or TRBV6-3 with TRBJ2-3; 7 bases are a match to TRBD1. V was clipped by 4 bases and J by 1 base; unmatched bases: 8. The germline gives CDR1 MNHEY, CDR2 SVGEGT. The CDR3 length is 16 residues. Here the CDR3 DNA reads TGTGCCAGCAGTTCACGGACAGGCAAAGGCACAGATACGCAGTATTTT. This sequence encodes CASSSRTGKGTDTQYF.

Many counts were recorded for this clonotype. The chain employs TRBV6-6 and TRBJ1-2; D perhaps matches TRBD1 (6 bases). CDR1 and CDR2 from the germline V gene are MNHNY and SVGAGI (reference sequence). The CDR3 runs to 13 residues. Trimming removed 4 bases from V and 4 bases from J, with 10 bases in between. The CDR3 nucleotides read TGTGCCAGCAGTTCCACGGACAGCTATGGCTACACCTTC. It translates to CASSSTDSYGYTF.

This clonotype was observed at least ten times. The CDR3 sequence is CASSVWTRNNEQFF. The CDR3 DNA reads as TGCGCCAGCAGCGTGTGGACACGAAACAATGAGCAGTTCTTC. The V and J genes are TRBV5-1 and TRBJ2-1, with a possible D match to TRBD1 (5 bases). The germline CDR1 and CDR2 sequences are SGHRS and YFSETQ. This CDR3 region has 14 residues. The V and J ends lost 4 bases and 5 bases respectively, with 13 bases between them.

For this clonotype: One junction end disagrees with the germline gene, perhaps due to a read error. This rearrangement joins TRBV7-2 to TRBJ1-1; D is undetermined. Germline CDR1 SGHTA, CDR2 FQGNSA. The CDR3 consists of 13 residues. CDR3 bases: TGTGCCAGCAGCTTTTATCAAAACACTGAAGCTTTATTT. It encodes CASSFYQNTEALF.

This clonotype appeared many times. This chain uses TRBV20-1 with TRBJ2-7; the D gene is possibly TRBD2 (5 bases). The CDR3 is 12 amino acids. Germline V lookup: CDR1 DFQATT, CDR2 SNEGSKA (reference sequence). The V and J ends lost 5 bases and 3 bases respectively, with 11 bases between them. The CDR3 here is CSASPRGYEQYF. Here the CDR3 DNA reads TGCAGTGCTTCCCCCCGGGGCTACGAGCAGTACTTC.

This clonotype was seen at least ten times. The V and J genes are TRBV12-3 or TRBV12-4 and TRBJ1-2; D not resolved. The CDR3 has 12 residues. V lost 3 bases and J 7 bases, leaving 9 bases between the germline ends. CDR3 sequence (DNA): TGTGCCAGCAGTTTGCGGGCCTCTGGCTACACCTTC. Its protein is CASSLRASGYTF.

This clonotype was observed many times. V gene TRBV7-2 combines with J gene TRBJ1-1; D unresolved. This CDR3 has 13 residues. Trimming took off 4 bases at V and 3 bases at J, with 9 bases between the two ends. Germline V gene sequence: CDR1 SGHTA, CDR2 FQGNSA. The CDR3 region is CASSWNSYTEAFF. In nucleotides, the CDR3 is TGTGCCAGCAGCTGGAACAGTTACACTGAAGCTTTCTTT.

This clonotype showed up many times. The gene calls are TRBV11-2 and TRBJ1-1; a weak D match, TRBD1 (5 bases). V lost 3 bases and J lost 1, with 12 bases in between. CDR1 is SGHAT, CDR2 FQNNGV, per germline. The CDR3 is 15 amino acids. This chain's CDR3 is CASSLRQSRNTEAFF. Written as DNA, the CDR3 is TGTGCCAGCAGCTTGCGACAGAGTAGGAACACTGAAGCTTTCTTT.

This clonotype was recorded many times. The chain recombines TRBV2 with TRBJ2-6; D not resolved. This CDR3 contains 14 residues. In germline, CDR1 is SNHLY, CDR2 FYNNEI. Trimming stripped 9 bases from V and 0 bases from J, with 9 bases between. The chain's CDR3 is CASSYISGANVLTF. CDR3 sequence (DNA): TGTGCCAGTAGTTACATCTCTGGGGCCAACGTCCTGACTTTC.

This clonotype was seen ten or more times. This chain connects TRBV20-1 to TRBJ2-2; 9 bases fit TRBD1. Germline CDR1 and CDR2: DFQATT and SNEGSKA (reference sequence). The J segment lost 7 bases and the V segment lost 5 bases, leaving 2 bases of the junction unmatched. The CDR3 length is 12 residues. The CDR3 region is CSAGQGFGELFF. In DNA, the CDR3 is TGCAGTGCTGGACAGGGGTTCGGGGAGCTGTTTTTT.

This clonotype was detected many times. The CDR3: CASSILPTGTGSPLHF. The CDR3 DNA reads as TGCGCCAGCAGCATCCTCCCGACAGGCACGGGTTCACCCCTCCACTTT. This rearrangement joins TRBV5-1 to TRBJ1-6; TRBD1 might be the D (6 bases). The length of the CDR3 is 16 residues. The germline V and J ends were trimmed by 4 bases and 9 bases, with 20 bases remaining between them. CDR1 and CDR2 (germline): SGHRS, YFSETQ.

Ten or more counts support this clonotype. V and J are TRBV19 and TRBJ2-3; TRBD2 matches 8 bases. This CDR3 is 17 amino acids long. V was pared by 2 bases and J by 3 bases, with 10 bases of the junction left unmatched. Germline CDR1 LNHDA, CDR2 SQIVND (reference sequence). CDR3 region: CASSIRGGLGWTDTQYF. In DNA, the CDR3 is TGTGCCAGTAGTATACGGGGGGGCCTCGGGTGGACAGATACGCAGTATTTT.

This clonotype was counted ten times or more. This chain joins TRBV3-1 and TRBJ1-4, with a possible D match to TRBD1 (5 bases). Trimming removed 1 base from V and 8 bases from J, with 11 bases in between. Germline lookup yields CDR1 LGHDT and CDR2 YNNKEL (reference sequence). The CDR3 contains 14 residues. Written as DNA, the CDR3 is TGTGCCAGCAGCCAAGGAGGGTCAGGGGAAAAACTGTTTTTT. Translating gives CASSQGGSGEKLFF.

Notes on this clonotype: A read error may explain this, as a much larger clone is one base away. V and J are TRBV20-1 and TRBJ2-1, with 8 positions matching TRBD2. V was clipped by 7 bases and J by 12 bases; unmatched bases: 14. Germline lookup yields CDR1 DFQATT and CDR2 SNEGSKA (reference sequence). The CDR3 has 13 amino acids. The CDR3 region has the DNA TGCAGTGTTCCGGGACTAGGATCCGATGTGCAGTTCTTC. Its translation is CSVPGLGSDVQFF.

Points on this clonotype: This may stem from a read error, because a much larger clone lies one nucleotide away. The genes are TRBV18 and TRBJ1-1; D is possibly TRBD1 (6 bases). Trimming removed 4 bases from V and 3 bases from J, with 18 bases in between. CDR3 length equals 16 residues. Germline V gene data show CDR1 as KGHSH and CDR2 as LQKENI. The CDR3 nucleotides read TGTGCCAGCTCACAATTATCCCCAGGGGTTTACACTGAAGCTTTCTTT. Amino acids: CASSQLSPGVYTEAFF.

In this sample, this clonotype turned up many times. J is TRBJ2-1 and V is TRBV12-3 or TRBV12-4; no clear D. Between the trimmed V and J ends, which lost 6 bases and 7 bases, there was a span of 7 bases. The CDR3 has 11 amino acids. This chain's CDR3 is CASRERNEQFF. In nucleotides, the CDR3 is TGTGCCAGCAGAGAGCGAAATGAGCAGTTCTTC.

Ten or more counts support this clonotype. V and J are TRBV20-1 and TRBJ2-7, with a weak D call TRBD2 (6 bases). Germline CDR1 DFQATT, CDR2 SNEGSKA (reference sequence). Trimming shortened V by 6 bases and J by 1 base, and 13 bases separated the two germline ends. The CDR3 runs 13 residues. The CDR3 region is CSANARGSYEQYF. The CDR3 nucleotides are TGCAGTGCCAACGCGCGGGGATCCTACGAGCAGTACTTC.

The genes are TRBV29-1 and TRBJ2-7; D gene uncertain. The CDR3 sequence is 13 residues long. Germline CDR1 and CDR2: SQVTM and ANQGSEA. Trimming took off 0 bases at V and 7 bases at J, with 13 bases between the two ends. CDR3 DNA sequence: TGCAGCGTTGAAGACGTTCGGGCGCAGGAGCAGTACTTC. This sequence encodes CSVEDVRAQEQYF.

This clonotype was seen ten or more times. The rearrangement links TRBV7-3 to TRBJ2-1; possible D gene TRBD1, 6 bases. With 3 bases removed from V and 4 bases from J, the gap between germline ends came to 7 bases. The length of the CDR3 is 13 residues. Germline assignment: CDR1 SGHTA and CDR2 FQGTGA. The CDR3 DNA is TGTGCCAGCAGCTTGGGGGCTTACAATGAGCAGTTCTTC. This sequence encodes CASSLGAYNEQFF.

This clonotype was recorded many times. This chain uses TRBV4-1 with TRBJ2-7, with 8 positions matching TRBD1. There are 15 residues in the CDR3. V was clipped by 5 bases and J by 6 bases; unmatched bases: 12. CDR1 and CDR2 (germline): MGHRA, YSYEKL. The CDR3 sequence: CASSSRTGPLGEQYF. The CDR3 DNA reads as TGCGCCAGCAGCTCACGGACAGGGCCGTTGGGCGAGCAGTACTTC.

Ten or more counts support this clonotype. V gene TRBV2 combines with J gene TRBJ1-4; D is uncertain. The germline gives CDR1 SNHLY, CDR2 FYNNEI. V was trimmed by 8 bases and J by 0 bases, leaving 7 bases between them. This CDR3 contains 13 residues. The CDR3 reads CASRYATNEKLFF. CDR3 in DNA: TGTGCCAGCCGGTATGCAACTAATGAAAAACTGTTTTTT.

The table lists this clonotype with many counts. The chain carries TRBV6-2 or TRBV6-3 and TRBJ2-3; unclear D gene. This CDR3 has 12 amino acids. Per the germline V gene, CDR1 is MNHEY and CDR2 is SVGEGT. The ends were cut back, 2 bases at V and 7 bases at J, with 7 bases in the middle. CDR3 nucleotide sequence: TGTGCCAGCAGTTACCAAGGGTATACGCAGTATTTT. The encoded protein is CASSYQGYTQYF.

This clonotype was detected ten times or more. This chain connects TRBV20-1 to TRBJ2-7; tentatively, D is TRBD1 (6 bases). The germline V gene encodes CDR1 DFQATT and CDR2 SNEGSKA (reference sequence). Trimming stripped 2 bases from V and 0 bases from J, with 14 bases between. The CDR3 length is 15 residues. The CDR3 bases are TGCAGTGCTAGACGCCCTAGGGGGAGCTCCTACGAGCAGTACTTC. Amino acid sequence: CSARRPRGSSYEQYF.

This clonotype was recorded many times. The chain combines TRBV29-1 with TRBJ2-2, with 11 nucleotides matching TRBD2. The J segment lost 7 bases and the V segment lost 7 bases, leaving 11 bases of the junction unmatched. The V gene's germline CDR1 is SQVTM and CDR2 ANQGSEA. This CDR3 spans 15 amino acids. CDR3 DNA sequence: TGCAGCGCTCGGATACTAGCGGGGGACGACGGGGAGCTGTTTTTT. Its translation is CSARILAGDDGELFF.

A few counts support this clonotype. The chain uses TRBV20-1 and TRBJ1-1, with D unclear. This CDR3 is 16 amino acids long. V shed 0 bases and J shed 0 bases, with 14 bases lying between them. Germline values: CDR1 DFQATT, CDR2 SNEGSKA (reference sequence). CDR3: CSARDTLWAMNTEAFF. The CDR3 DNA reads TGCAGTGCTAGAGATACGTTGTGGGCAATGAACACTGAAGCTTTCTTT.